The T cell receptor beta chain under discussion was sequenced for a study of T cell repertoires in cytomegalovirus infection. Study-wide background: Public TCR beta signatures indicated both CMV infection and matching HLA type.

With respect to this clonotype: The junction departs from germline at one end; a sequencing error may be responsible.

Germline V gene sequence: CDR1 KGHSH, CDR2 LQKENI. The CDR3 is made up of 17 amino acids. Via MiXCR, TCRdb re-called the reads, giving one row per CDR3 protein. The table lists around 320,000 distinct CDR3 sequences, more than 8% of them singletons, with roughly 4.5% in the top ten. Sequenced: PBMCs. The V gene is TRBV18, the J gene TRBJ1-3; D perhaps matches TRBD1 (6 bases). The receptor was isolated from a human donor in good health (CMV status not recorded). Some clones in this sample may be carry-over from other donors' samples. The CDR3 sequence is CASSPLQGQPYGNTIYF. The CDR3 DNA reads TGTGCTAGCTCACCGCTACAGGGACAACCCTATGGAAACACCATATATTTT.